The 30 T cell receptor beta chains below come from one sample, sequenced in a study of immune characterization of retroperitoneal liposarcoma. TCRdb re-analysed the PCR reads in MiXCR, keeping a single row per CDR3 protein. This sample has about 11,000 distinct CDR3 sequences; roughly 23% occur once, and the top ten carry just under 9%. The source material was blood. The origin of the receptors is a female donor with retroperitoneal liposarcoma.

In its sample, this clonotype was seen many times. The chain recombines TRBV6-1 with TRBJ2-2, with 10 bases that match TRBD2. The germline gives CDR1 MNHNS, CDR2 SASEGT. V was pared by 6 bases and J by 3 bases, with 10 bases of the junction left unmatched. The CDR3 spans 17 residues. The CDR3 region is CASSLAGALGDTGELFF. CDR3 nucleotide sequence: TGTGCCAGCAGCCTAGCGGGGGCCCTAGGCGACACCGGGGAGCTGTTTTTT.

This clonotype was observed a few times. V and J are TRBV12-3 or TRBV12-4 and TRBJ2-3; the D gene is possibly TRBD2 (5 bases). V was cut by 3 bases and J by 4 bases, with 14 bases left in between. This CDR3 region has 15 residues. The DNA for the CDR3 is TGTGCCAGCAGTTTTCGCGCTTCGCGGGCAGATACGCAGTATTTT. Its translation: CASSFRASRADTQYF.

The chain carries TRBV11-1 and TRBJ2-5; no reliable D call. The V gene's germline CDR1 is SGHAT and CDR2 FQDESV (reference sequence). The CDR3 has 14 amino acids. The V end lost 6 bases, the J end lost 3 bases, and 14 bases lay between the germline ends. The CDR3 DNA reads TGTGCCAGCAGATGGAGAGCCGGAGAAGAGACCCAGTACTTC. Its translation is CASRWRAGEETQYF.

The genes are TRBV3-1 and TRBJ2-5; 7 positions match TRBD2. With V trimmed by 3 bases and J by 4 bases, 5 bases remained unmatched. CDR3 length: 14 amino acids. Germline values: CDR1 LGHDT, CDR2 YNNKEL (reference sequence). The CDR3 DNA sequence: TGTGCCAGCAGCCAGAGGGCTAGCGGAGAGACCCAGTACTTC. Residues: CASSQRASGETQYF.

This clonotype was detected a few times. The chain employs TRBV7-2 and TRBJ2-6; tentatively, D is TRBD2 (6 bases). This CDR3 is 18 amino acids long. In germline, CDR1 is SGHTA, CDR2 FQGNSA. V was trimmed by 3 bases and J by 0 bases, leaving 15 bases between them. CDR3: CASSLQPAGFSGANVLTF. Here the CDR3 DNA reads TGTGCCAGCAGCTTGCAGCCAGCGGGTTTCTCTGGGGCCAACGTCCTGACTTTC.

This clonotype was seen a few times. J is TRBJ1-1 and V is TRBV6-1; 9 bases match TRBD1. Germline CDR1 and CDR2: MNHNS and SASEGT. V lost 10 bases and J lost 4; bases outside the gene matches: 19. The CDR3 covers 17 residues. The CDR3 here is CAITTGSDRGYSTEAFF. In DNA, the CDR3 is TGTGCCATAACCACCGGTAGTGACAGGGGGTATAGCACTGAAGCTTTCTTT.

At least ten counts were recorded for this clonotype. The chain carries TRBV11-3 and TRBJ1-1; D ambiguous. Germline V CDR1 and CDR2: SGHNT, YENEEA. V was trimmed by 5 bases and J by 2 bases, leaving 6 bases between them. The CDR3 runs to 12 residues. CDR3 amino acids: CASSRENTEAFF. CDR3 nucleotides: TGTGCCAGCAGCAGAGAAAACACTGAAGCTTTCTTT. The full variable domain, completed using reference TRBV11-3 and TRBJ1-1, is EAGVVQSPRYKIIEKKQPVAFWCNPISGHNTLYWYLQNLGQGPELLIRYENEEAVDDSQLPKDRFSAERLKGVDSTLKIQPAELGDSAVYLCASSRENTEAFFGQGTRLTVV.

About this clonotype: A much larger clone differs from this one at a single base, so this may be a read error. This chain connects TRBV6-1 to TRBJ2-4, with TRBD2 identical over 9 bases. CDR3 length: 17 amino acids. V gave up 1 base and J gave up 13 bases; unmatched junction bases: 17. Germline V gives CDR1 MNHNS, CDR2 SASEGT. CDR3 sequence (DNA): TGTGCCAGCAGTGAAGAGTACCTAGCGGGATTTAACAATGAGCAGTACTTC. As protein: CASSEEYLAGFNNEQYF.

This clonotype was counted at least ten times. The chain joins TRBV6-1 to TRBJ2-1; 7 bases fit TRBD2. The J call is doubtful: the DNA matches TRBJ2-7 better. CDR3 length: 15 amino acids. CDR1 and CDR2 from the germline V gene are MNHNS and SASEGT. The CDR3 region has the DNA TGTGCCAGGTACAACCTACCCCGGACTAGTTACGAGCAGTACTTC. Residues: CARYNLPRTSYEQYF.

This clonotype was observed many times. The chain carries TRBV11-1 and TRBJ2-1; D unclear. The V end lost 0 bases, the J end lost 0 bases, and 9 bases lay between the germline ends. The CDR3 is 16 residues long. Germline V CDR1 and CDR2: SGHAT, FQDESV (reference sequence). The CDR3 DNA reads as TGTGCCAGCAGCTTAGCGGTCGGAAGCTCCTACAATGAGCAGTTCTTC. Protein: CASSLAVGSSYNEQFF.

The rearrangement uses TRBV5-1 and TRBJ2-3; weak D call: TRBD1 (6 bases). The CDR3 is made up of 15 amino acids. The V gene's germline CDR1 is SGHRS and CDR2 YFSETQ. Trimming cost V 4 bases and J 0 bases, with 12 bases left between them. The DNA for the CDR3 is TGCGCCAGCAGCGCTACAGGGCTTAGCACAGATACGCAGTATTTT. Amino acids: CASSATGLSTDTQYF.

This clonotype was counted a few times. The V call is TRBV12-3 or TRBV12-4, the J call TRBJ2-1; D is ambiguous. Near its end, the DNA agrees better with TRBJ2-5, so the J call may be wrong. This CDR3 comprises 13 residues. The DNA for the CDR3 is TGTGCCAGCAGTTTAGACACGGAAGAGACCCAGTACTTC. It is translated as CASSLDTEETQYF.

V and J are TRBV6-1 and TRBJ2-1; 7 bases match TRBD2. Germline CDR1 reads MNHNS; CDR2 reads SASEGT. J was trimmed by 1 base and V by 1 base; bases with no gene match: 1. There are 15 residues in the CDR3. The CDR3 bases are TGTGCCAGCAGTGAAGAGCGGGATTCCTACAATGAGCAGTTCTTC. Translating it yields CASSEERDSYNEQFF.

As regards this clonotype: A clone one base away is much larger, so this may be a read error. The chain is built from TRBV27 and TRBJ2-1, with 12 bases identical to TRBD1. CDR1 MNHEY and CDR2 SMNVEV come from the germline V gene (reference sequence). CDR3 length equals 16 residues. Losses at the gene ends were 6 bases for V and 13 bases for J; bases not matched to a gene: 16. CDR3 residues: CASSPFGTGGGETQFF. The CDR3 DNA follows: TGTGCCAGCAGCCCCTTTGGGACAGGGGGCGGGGAGACCCAGTTCTTC.

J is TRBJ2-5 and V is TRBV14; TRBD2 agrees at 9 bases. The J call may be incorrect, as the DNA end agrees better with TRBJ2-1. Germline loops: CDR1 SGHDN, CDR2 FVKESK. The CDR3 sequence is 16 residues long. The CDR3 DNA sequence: TGTGCCAGCAGCCAAAGTCAGCGGGGGGTCTACAATGAGCAGTTCTTC. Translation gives CASSQSQRGVYNEQFF.

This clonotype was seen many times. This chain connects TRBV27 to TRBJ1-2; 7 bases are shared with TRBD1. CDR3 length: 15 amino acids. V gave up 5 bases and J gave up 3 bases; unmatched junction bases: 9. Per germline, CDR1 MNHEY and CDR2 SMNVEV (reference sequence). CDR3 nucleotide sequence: TGTGCCAGCAGTATAAGACAGGGTCTGTACTATGGCTACACCTTC. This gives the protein CASSIRQGLYYGYTF.

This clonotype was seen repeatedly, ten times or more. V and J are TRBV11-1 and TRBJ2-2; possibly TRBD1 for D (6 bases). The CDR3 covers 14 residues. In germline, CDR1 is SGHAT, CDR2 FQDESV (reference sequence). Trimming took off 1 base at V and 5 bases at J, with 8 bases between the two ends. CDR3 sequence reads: CASSLERGTGELFF. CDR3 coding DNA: TGTGCCAGCAGCTTAGAGAGGGGGACCGGGGAGCTGTTTTTT.

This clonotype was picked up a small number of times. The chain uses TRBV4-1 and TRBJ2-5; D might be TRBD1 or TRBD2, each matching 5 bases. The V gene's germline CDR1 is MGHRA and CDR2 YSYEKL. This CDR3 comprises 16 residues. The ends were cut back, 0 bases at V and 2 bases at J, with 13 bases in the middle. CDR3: CASSQDIGTTQETQYF. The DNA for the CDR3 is TGCGCCAGCAGCCAAGATATCGGGACCACACAAGAGACCCAGTACTTC.

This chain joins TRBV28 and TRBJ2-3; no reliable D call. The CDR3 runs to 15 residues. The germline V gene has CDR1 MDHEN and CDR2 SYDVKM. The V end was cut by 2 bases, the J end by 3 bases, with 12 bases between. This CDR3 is CASSLVTKATDTQYF. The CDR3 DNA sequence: TGTGCCAGCAGTTTAGTTACTAAGGCAACAGATACGCAGTATTTT. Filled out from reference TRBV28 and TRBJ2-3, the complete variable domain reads DVKVTQSSRYLVKRTGEKVFLECVQDMDHENMFWYRQDPGLGLRLIYFSYDVKMKEKGDIPEGYSVSREKKERFSLILESASTNQTSMYLCASSLVTKATDTQYFGPGTRLTVL.

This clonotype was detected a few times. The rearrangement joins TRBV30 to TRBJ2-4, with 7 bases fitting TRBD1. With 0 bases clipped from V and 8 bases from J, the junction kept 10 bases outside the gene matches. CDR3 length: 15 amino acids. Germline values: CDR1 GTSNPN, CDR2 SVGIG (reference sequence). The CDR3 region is CAWSVRGGAVDIQYF. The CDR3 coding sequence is TGTGCCTGGAGTGTACGAGGGGGCGCGGTGGACATTCAGTACTTC.

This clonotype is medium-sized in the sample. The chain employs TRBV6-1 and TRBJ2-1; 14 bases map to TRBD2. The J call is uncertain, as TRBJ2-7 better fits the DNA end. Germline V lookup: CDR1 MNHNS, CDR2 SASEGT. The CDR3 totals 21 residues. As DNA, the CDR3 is TGTGCCAGCAGTGAGTTCCCCCTCGGGACTAGCGGGAGACGTCGGCCCTACGAGCAGTACTTC. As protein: CASSEFPLGTSGRRRPYEQYF.

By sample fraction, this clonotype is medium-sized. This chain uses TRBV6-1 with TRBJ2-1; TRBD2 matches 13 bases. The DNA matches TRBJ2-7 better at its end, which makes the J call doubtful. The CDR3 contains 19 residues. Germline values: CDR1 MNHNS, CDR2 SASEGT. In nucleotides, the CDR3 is TGTGCCAGCAGTGACCCGGGACTAGCGGGGACTTACTCCTACAATGAGCAGTACTTC. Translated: CASSDPGLAGTYSYNEQYF.

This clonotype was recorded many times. Here the CDR3 DNA reads TGTGCCACCAGTGACCCATTTCAAGAGACCCAGTACTTC. Residues: CATSDPFQETQYF. This chain links TRBV24-1 with TRBJ2-5, with D unresolved. With 4 bases removed from V and 2 bases from J, the gap between germline ends came to 7 bases. CDR1 and CDR2 (germline): KGHDR, SFDVKD. This CDR3 region has 13 residues.

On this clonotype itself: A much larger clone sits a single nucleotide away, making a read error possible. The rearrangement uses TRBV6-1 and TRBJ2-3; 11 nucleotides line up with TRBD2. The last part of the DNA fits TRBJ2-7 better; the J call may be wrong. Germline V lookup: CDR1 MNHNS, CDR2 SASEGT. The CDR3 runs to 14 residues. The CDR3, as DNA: TGTGCCAGCAGTACCGGGACTAGCGGTACTGAGCAGTACTTC. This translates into CASSTGTSGTEQYF.

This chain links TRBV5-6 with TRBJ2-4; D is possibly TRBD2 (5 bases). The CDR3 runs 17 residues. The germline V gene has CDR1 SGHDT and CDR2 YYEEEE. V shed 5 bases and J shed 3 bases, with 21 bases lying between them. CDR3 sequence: CASSPNFRGVSKNIQYF. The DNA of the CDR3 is TGTGCCAGCAGTCCGAACTTCCGGGGAGTTAGCAAAAACATTCAGTACTTC.

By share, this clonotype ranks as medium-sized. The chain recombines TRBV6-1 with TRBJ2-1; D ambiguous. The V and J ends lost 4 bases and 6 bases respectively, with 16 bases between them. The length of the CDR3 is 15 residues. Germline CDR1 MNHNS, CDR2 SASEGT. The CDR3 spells CASSVGSKESNEQFF. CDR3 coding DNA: TGTGCCAGCAGTGTCGGGTCCAAGGAGAGCAATGAGCAGTTCTTC.

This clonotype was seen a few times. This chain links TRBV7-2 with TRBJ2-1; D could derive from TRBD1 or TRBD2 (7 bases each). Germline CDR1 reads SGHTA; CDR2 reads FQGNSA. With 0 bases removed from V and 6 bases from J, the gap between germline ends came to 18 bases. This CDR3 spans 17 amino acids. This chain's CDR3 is CASSLAPGRGQGNEQFF. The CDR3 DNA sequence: TGTGCCAGCAGCTTAGCGCCTGGGAGGGGGCAAGGCAATGAGCAGTTCTTC.

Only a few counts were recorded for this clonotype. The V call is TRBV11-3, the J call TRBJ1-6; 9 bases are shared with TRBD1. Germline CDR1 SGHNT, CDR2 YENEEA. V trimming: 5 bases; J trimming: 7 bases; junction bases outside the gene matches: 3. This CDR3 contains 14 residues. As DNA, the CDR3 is TGTGCCAGCAGCGCCGGGACAGGGAATTCACCCCTCCACTTT. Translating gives CASSAGTGNSPLHF.

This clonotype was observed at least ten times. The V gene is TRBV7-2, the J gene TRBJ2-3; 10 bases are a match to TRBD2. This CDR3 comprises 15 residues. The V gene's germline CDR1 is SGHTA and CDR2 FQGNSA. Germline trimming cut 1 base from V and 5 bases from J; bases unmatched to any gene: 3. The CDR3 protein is CASSLGLAGVDTQYF. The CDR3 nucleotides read TGTGCCAGCAGCTTAGGGCTAGCGGGAGTAGATACGCAGTATTTT.

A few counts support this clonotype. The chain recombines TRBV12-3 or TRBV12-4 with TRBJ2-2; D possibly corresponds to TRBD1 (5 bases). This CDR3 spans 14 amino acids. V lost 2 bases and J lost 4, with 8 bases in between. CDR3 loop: CASSLQGSTGELFF. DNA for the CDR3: TGTGCCAGCAGTTTACAGGGTTCCACCGGGGAGCTGTTTTTT.